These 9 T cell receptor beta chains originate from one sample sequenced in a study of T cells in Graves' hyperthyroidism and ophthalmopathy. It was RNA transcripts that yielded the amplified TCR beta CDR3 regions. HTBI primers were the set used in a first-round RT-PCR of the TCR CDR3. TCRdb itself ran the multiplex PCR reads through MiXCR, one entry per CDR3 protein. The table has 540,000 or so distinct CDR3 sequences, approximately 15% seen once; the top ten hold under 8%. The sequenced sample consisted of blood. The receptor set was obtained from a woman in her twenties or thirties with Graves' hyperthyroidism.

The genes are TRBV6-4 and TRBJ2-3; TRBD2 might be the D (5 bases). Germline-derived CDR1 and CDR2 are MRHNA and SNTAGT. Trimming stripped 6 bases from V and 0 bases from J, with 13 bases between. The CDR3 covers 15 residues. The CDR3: CASSEHAGSTDTQYF. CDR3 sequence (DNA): TGTGCCAGCAGCGAGCATGCGGGCAGCACAGATACGCAGTATTTT.

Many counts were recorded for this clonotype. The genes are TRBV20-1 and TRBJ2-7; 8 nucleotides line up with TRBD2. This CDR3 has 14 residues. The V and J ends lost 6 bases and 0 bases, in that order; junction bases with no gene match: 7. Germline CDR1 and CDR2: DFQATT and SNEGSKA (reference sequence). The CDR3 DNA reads TGCAGTGCGAGAACTAGCGGTCTCTCCTACGAGCAGTACTTC. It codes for CSARTSGLSYEQYF.

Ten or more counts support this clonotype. The CDR3 DNA sequence: TGTGCCAGTAGCCAGAGGACAGGGTGGAACACTGAAGCTTTCTTT. Translated: CASSQRTGWNTEAFF. The chain combines TRBV19 with TRBJ1-1; 8 bases match TRBD1. CDR1 and CDR2 (germline): LNHDA, SQIVND (reference sequence). After removal of 6 bases from V and 1 base from J, the junction contained 7 bases not matched to a gene. The CDR3 length is 15 residues.

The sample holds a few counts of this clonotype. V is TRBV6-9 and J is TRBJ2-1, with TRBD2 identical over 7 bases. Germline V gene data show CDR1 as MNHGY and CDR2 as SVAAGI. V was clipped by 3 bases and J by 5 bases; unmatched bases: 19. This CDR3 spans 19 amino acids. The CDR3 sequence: CASSYFLEAGGSRDNEQFF. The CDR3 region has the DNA TGTGCCAGCAGTTACTTCCTTGAGGCTGGCGGGAGTAGAGACAATGAGCAGTTCTTC.

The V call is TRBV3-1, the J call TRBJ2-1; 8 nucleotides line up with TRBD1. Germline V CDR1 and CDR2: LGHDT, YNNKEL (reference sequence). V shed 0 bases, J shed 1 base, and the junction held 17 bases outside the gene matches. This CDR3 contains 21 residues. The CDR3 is CASSQETDRALDDISYNEQFF. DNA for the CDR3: TGTGCCAGCAGCCAAGAGACGGACAGGGCCCTCGACGATATATCCTACAATGAGCAGTTCTTC.

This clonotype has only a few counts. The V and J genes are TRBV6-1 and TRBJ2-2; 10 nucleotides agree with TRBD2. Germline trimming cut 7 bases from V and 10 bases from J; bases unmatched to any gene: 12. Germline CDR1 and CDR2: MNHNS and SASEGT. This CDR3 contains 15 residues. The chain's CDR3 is CASTDLAGGAKELFF. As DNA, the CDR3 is TGTGCCAGCACCGACTTAGCGGGAGGTGCCAAGGAGCTGTTTTTT.

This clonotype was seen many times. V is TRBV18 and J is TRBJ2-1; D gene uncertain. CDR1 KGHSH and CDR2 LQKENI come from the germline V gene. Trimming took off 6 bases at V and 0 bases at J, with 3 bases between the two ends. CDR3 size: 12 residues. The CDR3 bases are TGTGCCAGCTCCACCTCCTACAATGAGCAGTTCTTC. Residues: CASSTSYNEQFF.

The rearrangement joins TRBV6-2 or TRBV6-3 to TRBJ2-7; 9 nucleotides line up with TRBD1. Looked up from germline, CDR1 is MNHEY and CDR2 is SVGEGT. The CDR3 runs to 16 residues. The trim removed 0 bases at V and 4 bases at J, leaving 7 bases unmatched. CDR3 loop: CASSYSTPGQGYEQYF. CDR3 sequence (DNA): TGTGCCAGCAGTTACTCGACTCCGGGACAGGGTTACGAGCAGTACTTC.

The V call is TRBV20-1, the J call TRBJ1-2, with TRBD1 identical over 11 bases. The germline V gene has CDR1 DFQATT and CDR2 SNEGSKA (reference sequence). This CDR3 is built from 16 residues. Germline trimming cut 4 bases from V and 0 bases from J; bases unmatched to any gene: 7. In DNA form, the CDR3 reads TGCAGTGCTACCGGACAGGGGGCTGTCTCTAACTATGGCTACACCTTC. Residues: CSATGQGAVSNYGYTF.